A single sample is the source of the 8 T cell receptor beta chains below, sequenced in a study of neoadjuvant nivolumab and ipilimumab in lung cancer. Sequenced by immunoSEQ multiplex PCR; TCRdb stores in-frame clones only, minus some. The table shows about 29,000 clones, with approximately 83% occurring only once. The sequencing here drew on tumor tissue, taken after neoadjuvant nivolumab, alone or with ipilimumab, at or shortly before surgery. Source of these receptors: an adult with non-small cell lung cancer.

The gene calls are TRBV5-1 and TRBJ2-4, with 8 bases lining up with TRBD1. CDR1 SGHRS and CDR2 YFSETQ come from the germline V gene. The CDR3 runs 16 residues. With V trimmed by 3 bases and J by 3 bases, 8 bases remained unmatched. This CDR3 is CASSSLDRDNKNIQYF. In DNA, the CDR3 is TGCGCCAGCAGCTCTTTGGACAGGGATAACAAAAACATTCAGTACTTC.

The J gene is TRBJ1-3, the V gene TRBV7-9; D remains unclear. V was clipped by 5 bases and J by 8 bases, with 25 bases between them. The CDR3 sequence is 17 residues long. Germline values: CDR1 SEHNR, CDR2 FQNEAQ (reference sequence). As DNA, the CDR3 is TGTGCCAGCAGCGACGACCTAGGGCGGGTGAAACTAGACACCATATATTTT. It specifies CASSDDLGRVKLDTIYF. The variable domain in full, completed from reference TRBV7-9 and TRBJ1-3, reads DTGVSQNPRHKITKRGQNVTFRCDPISEHNRLYWYRQTLGQGPEFLTYFQNEAQLEKSRLLSDRFSAERPKGSFSTLEIQRTEQGDSAMYLCASSDDLGRVKLDTIYFGEGSWLTVV.

The chain links TRBV5-1 to TRBJ2-1, with TRBD1 matching over 11 bases. With 4 bases clipped from V and 4 bases from J, the junction kept 4 bases outside the gene matches. The length of the CDR3 is 15 residues. CDR1 and CDR2 from the germline V gene are SGHRS and YFSETQ. DNA of the CDR3: TGCGCCAGCAGCGGTGGACAGGGGGCATACAATGAGCAGTTCTTC. This codes for CASSGGQGAYNEQFF.

This clone has a handful of counts. The chain links TRBV6-5 to TRBJ2-1; 9 nucleotides align to TRBD2. The V gene end was trimmed by 8 bases and the J gene end by 5 bases; junction bases not matched to a gene: 4. The CDR3 totals 13 residues. Germline V CDR1 and CDR2: MNHEY, SVGAGI. CDR3 DNA: TGTGCCAGCGGCCGACTAGCGGACAATGAGCAGTTCTTC. This codes for CASGRLADNEQFF.

The chain is built from TRBV2 and TRBJ1-2, with D possibly TRBD1 on 5 matching bases. V was trimmed by 8 bases and J by 0 bases, leaving 10 bases between them. Per the germline V gene, CDR1 is SNHLY and CDR2 is FYNNEI. The length of the CDR3 is 13 residues. The CDR3 DNA sequence: TGTGCCAGCGAGCAGGGCACTAACTATGGCTACACCTTC. Translating gives CASEQGTNYGYTF. The full variable domain, completed using reference TRBV2 and TRBJ1-2, is EPEVTQTPSHQVTQMGQEVILRCVPISNHLYFYWYRQILGQKVEFLVSFYNNEISEKSEIFDDQFSVERPDGSNFTLKIRSTKLEDSAMYFCASEQGTNYGYTFGSGTRLTVV.

The V gene is TRBV14, the J gene TRBJ1-2, with D unclear. This CDR3 contains 13 residues. Germline CDR1 and CDR2: SGHDN and FVKESK. V was pared by 4 bases and J by 4 bases, with 10 bases between. CDR3 residues: CASSPMDRYGYTF. Here the CDR3 DNA reads TGTGCCAGCAGCCCCATGGACCGCTATGGCTACACCTTC.

The chain recombines TRBV30 with TRBJ1-5; perhaps TRBD1 as D (5 bases). Trimming left V 1 base short and J 6 bases short, with 10 bases between. Germline V gene data show CDR1 as GTSNPN and CDR2 as SVGIG (reference sequence). This CDR3 is 13 amino acids long. The CDR3 DNA follows: TGTGCCTGGAGTGATGGGGGTGGTCAGCCCCAGCATTTT. This sequence encodes CAWSDGGGQPQHF.

V and J are TRBV5-1 and TRBJ1-1; D possibly corresponds to TRBD1 (5 bases). The CDR3 extends over 14 amino acids. The germline gives CDR1 SGHRS, CDR2 YFSETQ. The germline V and J ends were trimmed by 2 bases and 6 bases, with 14 bases remaining between them. The CDR3 DNA sequence: TGCGCCAGCAGCTTCGGGTGGGGGTATGCTGAAGCTTTCTTT. Translating gives CASSFGWGYAEAFF.